This TCR beta chain appears in the sequencing data of a study of brain metastases from non-small cell lung cancer. There are 17 residues in the CDR3. CDR1 and CDR2 (germline): LGHNA, YSLEER. The V and J ends lost 0 bases and 0 bases respectively, with 12 bases between them. The data were produced by immunoSEQ multiplex PCR, yet TCRdb's version contains in-frame clones alone and is incomplete. The sample contains roughly 1,400 clones, 75% to 95% of which appear only once. The chain is built from TRBV4-3 and TRBJ1-5; weak D call: TRBD1 (6 bases). The sequencing input was tumor-adjacent normal tissue. This sequence was found in a donor at least 40 years old with non-small cell lung cancer. The CDR3 DNA follows: TGCGCCAGCAGCCAAGATGGTAGGGGGGGTAGCAATCAGCCCCAGCATTTT. Its translation is CASSQDGRGGSNQPQHF.